These T cell receptor beta chains were read from a single sample in a study of blood T cell repertoires in COVID-19. Assay: immunoSEQ multiplex PCR; the TCRdb copy retains only in-frame clones and omits some. Among some 250,000 clones listed, about 80% were seen once. Sequenced material: peripheral blood. The receptors were gathered from a man between 50 and 59 years old with active or convalescent COVID-19. The CDR3 runs from the conserved cysteine through the conserved F or W. Each record gives: V gene, CDR3 protein.

TRBV6-6,CASSHPGETQYF
TRBV7-2,CASSPRGSGASYNEQFF
TRBV2,CASSEERGVSYNEQFF
TRBV9,CASSTPTSGGQGAETQYF
TRBV9,CASSVGTGEANEKLFF
TRBV4-2,CASSPSVESSYNEQFF
TRBV5-1,CASSPGTGGGNGYTF
TRBV2,CASTWASTDTQYF
TRBV5-1,CASSMPPGYEQYF
TRBV18,CASSPIDRAAGYTF
TRBV19,CASSLRRQGDTEAFF
TRBV5-8,CASSLLWGGRGDTQYF
TRBV19,CASSMGDRDGYTF
TRBV2,CASSDQGGTEAFF
TRBV7-3,CASKAGASTDTQYF
TRBV19,CASSWGQGNRAQHF
TRBV19,CASSDGQGVNTQYF
TRBV5-1,CASSLKGSENTIYF
TRBV5-8,CASSLGQPGVGTEAFF
TRBV7-8,CGKPHEQYF
TRBV7-2,CASSLGTSGTPLGGQFF
TRBV7-9,CASSSILGFEGEKLFF
TRBV5-1,CASSLTGGIGFNEQFF
TRBV7-6,CASSSNSNQPQHF
TRBV19,CASKSLGQGNQPQHF
TRBV2,CASRPGLAGFEQYF
TRBV5-1,CASSISGTGNGYTF
TRBV6-2/TRBV6-3,CASSYGHEQYF
TRBV2,CASSKGVLDYGYTF
TRBV21-1,CASSGREDQPQHF
TRBV4-1,CASRDRGESTLNTGELFF
TRBV19,CASSIDGITDSSNYGYTF
TRBV28,CASTLRGSPLHF
TRBV28,CASTRQAWDTEAFF